This T cell receptor (beta chain) is from a study of T-cell reconstitution after alpha-beta-depleted transplantation in children (dated by TCRdb to 2016 to 2017). About the study as a whole: Using TCR repertoire profiling, the study quantitatively followed how T-cell immune reconstitution unfolded in children after TCRalphabeta/CD19-depleted allogeneic hematopoietic cell transplantation.

Inclusive of the bounding cysteine and phenylalanine, the CDR3 is 13 residues long. Here the CDR3 DNA is all that survives: 39 bases in frame from base 1. V was cut back by 1 base and J by 1 base, leaving a gap of 8 bases between them. From a lookup of the germline V gene, CDR1 and CDR2 are SQVTM and ANQGSEA. This clonotype turned up a few times. Its antigen remains undetermined. The input lacks base qualities; no much larger clone sits a single base away. The library relied on PCR. The run used an Illumina HiSeq 2500. To normalize quantification of the TCRbeta repertoire, the TCR libraries were built with molecular barcoding that relied on unique molecular identifiers. In-frame beta chains were kept once TCRdb had trimmed the public reads at Q25 with fastp and called clones with MiXCR. Every entry covers one CDR3 protein and lists the most common genes and DNA from its rows. A total of 350,000 to 450,000 distinct CDR3 sequences appear in this sample, 13% of them only once. The ten largest clones add up to about 4.5% of the sample.

The chain joins TRBV29-1 to TRBJ2-7; a tentative D match to TRBD2 spans 5 bases. The material sequenced was PBMCs, taken from the stem cell graft. This receptor was obtained from a human donor who donated a stem cell graft to a child with Fanconi anemia. The CDR3 has the sequence CSVEARDSYEQYF. The DNA is as follows: TGCAGCGTTGAAGCCCGGGATTCCTACGAGCAGTACTTC.